What follows are 22 T cell receptor beta chains derived from one specimen sequenced in a study of shared T cell receptors in the human thymus. Repertoires were generated with immunoSEQ multiplex PCR, while TCRdb's copy carries only in-frame clones and drops some. The table shows roughly 560,000 clones, with about 84% occurring only once. The data also belong to a second study, concerning human thymus T cells.

Specimen: thymocytes. These receptors were taken from a boy in the first two years of life with a congenital heart defect.

This clone was seen only a few times. The rearrangement joins TRBV5-6 to TRBJ2-2; 8 bases match TRBD2. J lost 3 bases, V lost 0 bases, and 10 bases had no gene match. Germline-derived CDR1 and CDR2 are SGHDT and YYEEEE. This CDR3 region has 18 residues. The CDR3 here is CASSLAGSGSFHTGELFF. The CDR3 DNA reads as TGTGCCAGCAGCTTGGCCGGGAGCGGGAGTTTCCACACCGGGGAGCTGTTTTTT.

The gene calls are TRBV15 and TRBJ2-5, with D perhaps TRBD1 (5 bases). The CDR3 has 18 residues. CDR1 is LNHNV, CDR2 YYDKDF, per germline (reference sequence). V shed 0 bases and J shed 4 bases, with 21 bases lying between them. The CDR3 here is CATSRDEGASPGRETQYF. CDR3 DNA: TGTGCCACCAGCAGAGATGAAGGGGCTTCCCCCGGACGAGAGACCCAGTACTTC.

The rearrangement joins TRBV4-1 to TRBJ1-1, with a weak D call TRBD1 (6 bases). V was shortened by 4 bases and J by 8 bases, with 17 bases between the two germline ends. CDR1 MGHRA and CDR2 YSYEKL come from the germline V gene. This CDR3 region has 14 residues. The CDR3 DNA sequence: TGCGCCAGCAGCCCTCCCGGGGACACCGAGGAAGCTTTCTTT. Protein sequence: CASSPPGDTEEAFF.

The sample holds a few counts of this clone. The V and J genes are TRBV7-7 and TRBJ2-2; a weak D match, TRBD2 (6 bases). V shed 8 bases and J shed 6 bases, with 10 bases lying between them. Germline loops: CDR1 SSHAT, CDR2 FNYEAQ (reference sequence). This CDR3 is built from 12 residues. The CDR3 DNA reads TGTGCCAGCGGAGGGACTTCCGGGGAGCTGTTTTTT. Translation: CASGGTSGELFF. Drawing the rest from reference TRBV7-7 and TRBJ2-2, the complete variable domain is GAGVSQSPRYKVTKRGQDVTLRCDPISSHATLYWYQQALGQGPEFLTYFNYEAQPDKSGLPSDRFSAERPEGSISTLTIQRTEQRDSAMYRCASGGTSGELFFGEGSRLTVL.

This rearrangement joins TRBV28 to TRBJ2-1; 12 bases align to TRBD2. The CDR3 length is 18 residues. The V gene's germline CDR1 is MDHEN and CDR2 SYDVKM. With V trimmed by 4 bases and J by 6 bases, 13 bases remained unmatched. CDR3 residues: CASSSHNTSGRPSNEQFF. CDR3 nucleotide sequence: TGTGCCAGCAGTTCCCACAATACTAGCGGGAGGCCCTCCAATGAGCAGTTCTTC.

Points on this clone: The junction departs from germline at one end; a sequencing error may be responsible. The rearrangement uses TRBV5-1 and TRBJ2-3; 7 positions agree with TRBD1. Germline CDR1 SGHRS, CDR2 YFSETQ. The CDR3 is 14 residues long. CDR3: CASSDRERTDTQYF. CDR3 nucleotides: TGCGCCAGCAGTGACAGGGAACGCACGGATACGCAGTATTTT. Combining the CDR3 with reference TRBV5-1 and TRBJ2-3 gives the whole variable domain KAGVTQTPRYLIKTRGQQVTLSCSPISGHRSVSWYQQTPGQGLQFLFEYFSETQRNKGNFPGRFSGRQFSNSRSEMNVSTLELGDSALYLCASSDRERTDTQYFGPGTRLTVL.

In this sample, this clone turned up a few times. This chain uses TRBV18 with TRBJ2-1; possibly TRBD1 for D (5 bases). V lost 0 bases, J lost 4 bases, and 13 bases lay in between. In germline, CDR1 is KGHSH, CDR2 LQKENI. The CDR3 sequence is 16 residues long. The CDR3 here is CASSPPGQSPYNEQFF. The CDR3 nucleotides are TGTGCCAGCTCACCACCGGGGCAGAGCCCTTACAATGAGCAGTTCTTC.

V is TRBV4-1 and J is TRBJ2-3, with 14 nucleotides matching TRBD2. CDR1 is MGHRA, CDR2 YSYEKL, per germline. Losses at the gene ends were 3 bases for V and 3 bases for J; bases not matched to a gene: 17. This CDR3 comprises 21 residues. The CDR3 nucleotides read TGCGCCAGCAGCCATGTAATGACTAGCGGGAGGGCTCCTTCCCTTACAGATACGCAGTATTTT. Protein: CASSHVMTSGRAPSLTDTQYF.

V gene TRBV4-1 combines with J gene TRBJ2-5; TRBD2 agrees at 10 bases. This CDR3 has 17 amino acids. Germline assignment: CDR1 MGHRA and CDR2 YSYEKL. J gave up 9 bases and V 4 bases, and 17 bases lay outside the gene matches. The CDR3 here is CASSPGLADGTREPQYF. CDR3 DNA: TGCGCCAGCAGCCCCGGACTAGCGGACGGCACCCGGGAGCCCCAGTACTTC.

The rearrangement uses TRBV11-3 and TRBJ2-3; D might be TRBD1 (5 bases). Germline CDR1 SGHNT, CDR2 YENEEA. This CDR3 comprises 14 residues. V lost 2 bases to trimming and J lost 2 bases, with 8 bases between them. Here the CDR3 DNA reads TGTGCCAGCAGCTTAAGCAGGGTCACAGATACGCAGTATTTT. Its translation is CASSLSRVTDTQYF.

The chain couples TRBV2 to TRBJ1-1; 7 bases agree with TRBD1. Trimming at V came to 5 bases and at J to 4 bases, leaving 4 bases not matched to a gene. CDR3 size: 13 residues. Per the germline V gene, CDR1 is SNHLY and CDR2 is FYNNEI. The chain's CDR3 is CASSPGQTTEAFF. In DNA form, the CDR3 reads TGTGCCAGCAGTCCGGGACAGACCACTGAAGCTTTCTTT.

The chain recombines TRBV10-2 with TRBJ2-7; a possible D gene is TRBD2 (6 bases). Germline CDR1 WSHSY, CDR2 SAAADI. The ends were cut back, 2 bases at V and 3 bases at J, with 8 bases in the middle. The CDR3 is made up of 13 amino acids. The CDR3 DNA follows: TGCGCCAGCAGTGAGCCGGGGGACTACGAGCAGTACTTC. This gives the protein CASSEPGDYEQYF.

This chain connects TRBV4-3 to TRBJ2-7; 9 bases align to TRBD2. This CDR3 has 16 residues. V shed 4 bases and J 6 bases; nucleotides not matched to a gene: 13. The germline CDR1 and CDR2 sequences are LGHNA and YSLEER. CDR3 in amino acids: CASSPRLGGREGEQYF. The CDR3 DNA reads as TGCGCCAGCAGCCCCCGCTTGGGCGGGAGGGAGGGCGAGCAGTACTTC.

The gene calls are TRBV15 and TRBJ2-2, with D perhaps matching TRBD1 (5 bases). The CDR3 contains 14 residues. Germline V gene lookup returns CDR1 LNHNV and CDR2 YYDKDF (reference sequence). With 0 bases removed from V and 7 bases from J, the gap between germline ends came to 9 bases. The CDR3 bases are TGTGCCACCAGCAGAGATAGGGGTGGCGGGGAGCTGTTTTTT. Protein product: CATSRDRGGGELFF.

V usage is TRBV6-6 and J usage is TRBJ2-3; 13 nucleotides agree with TRBD2. The CDR3 consists of 15 residues. V gave up 5 bases and J gave up 7 bases; unmatched junction bases: 6. CDR1 and CDR2 (germline): MNHNY, SVGAGI (reference sequence). CDR3 residues: CASSPGTSGINTQYF. The CDR3 DNA follows: TGTGCCAGCAGTCCTGGGACTAGCGGGATAAATACGCAGTATTTT.

This chain joins TRBV21-1 and TRBJ2-7; the D call TRBD2 from the table was never checked on the DNA. TRBV21-1 is reported as a pseudogene. This CDR3 is built from 15 residues. The CDR3 loop is CASRLVLPFPYEQYF. The CDR3 DNA reads as TGTGCCAGCAGACTGGTACTCCCTTTTCCCTATGAGCAGTACTTC.

This clone appeared a few times. The J gene is TRBJ1-4, the V gene TRBV5-1; D possibly corresponds to TRBD1 (6 bases). This CDR3 region has 16 residues. Deletions cut 4 bases from V and 1 base from J, with 14 bases between. CDR1 and CDR2 (germline): SGHRS, YFSETQ. CDR3 nucleotides: TGCGCCAGCAGCGCCGTCAGGGGACGAACTAATGAAAAACTGTTTTTT. Translation: CASSAVRGRTNEKLFF.

CDR3 protein: CASSQGGRMNTEAFF. DNA for the CDR3: TGTGCCAGCAGCCAAGGGGGTCGTATGAACACTGAAGCTTTCTTT. V is TRBV5-8 and J is TRBJ1-1; maybe TRBD1 (6 bases). Germline CDR1 SGHTS, CDR2 YDEGEE. V lost 4 bases to trimming and J lost 0 bases, with 13 bases between them. This CDR3 has 15 amino acids.

The chain uses TRBV11-2 and TRBJ2-1, with D perhaps matching TRBD2 (5 bases). This CDR3 spans 15 amino acids. The germline CDR1 and CDR2 sequences are SGHAT and FQNNGV. V shed 4 bases and J shed 2 bases, with 12 bases lying between them. The CDR3 protein is CASSSAAPTYNEQFF. CDR3 nucleotide sequence: TGTGCCAGCAGCTCAGCGGCCCCGACCTACAATGAGCAGTTCTTC.

This sequence joins TRBV11-2 and TRBJ2-1; 10 nucleotides align to TRBD2. Trimming cost V 5 bases and J 4 bases; bases outside gene matches: 8. CDR3 length: 16 residues. Germline lookup yields CDR1 SGHAT and CDR2 FQNNGV. CDR3 region: CASSPRTSGPYNEQFF. CDR3 coding DNA: TGTGCCAGCAGCCCCAGGACTAGCGGTCCGTACAATGAGCAGTTCTTC.

The chain couples TRBV27 to TRBJ2-2; 7 nucleotides align to TRBD2. The V segment lost 8 bases and the J segment 2 bases; nucleotides outside the gene matches: 8. This CDR3 spans 15 amino acids. CDR1 MNHEY and CDR2 SMNVEV come from the germline V gene (reference sequence). The CDR3 DNA reads as TGTGCCAGCGGGATGGGAGCGGGAAACACCGGGGAGCTGTTTTTT. It translates to CASGMGAGNTGELFF.

CDR3 nucleotide sequence: TGTGCCAGCAGTTACCGGGACAGGGTCTATGGCTACACCTTC. It specifies CASSYRDRVYGYTF. The chain links TRBV6-7 to TRBJ1-2; 9 bases map to TRBD1. TRBV6-7 is an ORF for which the function is uncertain. The V segment lost 2 bases and the J segment 4 bases; nucleotides outside the gene matches: 2. The CDR3 is made up of 14 amino acids.